What follows describes a single T cell receptor (beta chain). Its antigen remains unknown. This sample was included in a study of monozygotic twins with inflammatory bowel disease. The template was total RNA from whole blood, with no T cell sorting. Reanalyzing the 5' RACE reads, TCRdb keeps one entry per CDR3 protein, without DNA. This sample's table reports 300,000 to 400,000 distinct CDR3 sequences. Findings and limits, study-wide: Whereas healthy co-twins had higher TCRbeta diversity (inverse Simpson), IBD patients had lower diversity. Support was lacking for any single strong IBD-associated signal or clonotype.

The CDR3 length is 13 residues. The germline V gene has CDR1 DFQATT and CDR2 SNEGSKA (reference sequence). The sequence came from a human donor with ulcerative colitis or Crohn's disease, or a healthy co-twin of an affected twin (not recorded which). What was sequenced was blood. V is TRBV20-1 and J is TRBJ2-2. The chain's CDR3 is CSARFMSTGELFF.